This entry lists 26 T cell receptor beta chains sequenced from one sample in a study of T cell responses to AZD1222 COVID-19 vaccine. Clones were read by immunoSEQ multiplex PCR, and TCRdb kept only the in-frame ones, dropping some. The table shows about 79,000 clones, with about 91% occurring only once. This material consisted of peripheral blood, taken on day 0 of MenACWY control vaccination. Receptors originate from an adult in good health.

CDR3 amino acids: CASSWGGTAYNEQFF. In DNA, the CDR3 is TGTGCCAGCAGCTGGGGTGGGACAGCCTACAATGAGCAGTTCTTC. The rearrangement uses TRBV7-9 and TRBJ2-1, with 7 bases fitting TRBD1. CDR3 length: 15 amino acids. The junction had 5 bases not matched to a gene; V was cut back by 4 bases and J by 2 bases. The V gene's germline CDR1 is SEHNR and CDR2 FQNEAQ (reference sequence).

The chain links TRBV4-3 to TRBJ1-1; D not resolved. Germline assignment: CDR1 LGHNA and CDR2 YSLEER. The CDR3 runs 13 residues. V dropped 1 base and J dropped 2 bases, with 5 bases sitting between them. The chain's CDR3 is CASSQAINTEAFF. In DNA, the CDR3 is TGCGCCAGCAGCCAAGCAATAAACACTGAAGCTTTCTTT.

The V and J genes are TRBV25-1 and TRBJ1-4, with 10 bases fitting TRBD1. The CDR3 has 14 amino acids. Trimming took 5 bases from V and 7 from J; bases not matched to a gene: 4. CDR1 MGHDK and CDR2 SYGVNS come from the germline V gene. The CDR3: CASSRQGAREKLFF. The DNA for the CDR3 is TGTGCCAGCAGTCGACAGGGGGCGCGTGAAAAACTGTTTTTT.

This chain links TRBV5-1 with TRBJ2-6; a possible D gene is TRBD2 (6 bases). The CDR3 contains 16 residues. Per the germline V gene, CDR1 is SGHRS and CDR2 is YFSETQ. V lost 0 bases to trimming and J lost 4 bases, with 11 bases between them. DNA for the CDR3: TGCGCCAGCAGCTTGGCCCCCGGGGGAGGGGCCAACGTCCTGACTTTC. The encoded protein is CASSLAPGGGANVLTF.

DNA of the CDR3: TGTGCCAGCAGTCCCGGGGGGCGGGATCAGCCCCAGCATTTT. Amino acids: CASSPGGRDQPQHF. V usage is TRBV7-2 and J usage is TRBJ1-5, with D maybe TRBD1 (6 bases). Germline V gene lookup returns CDR1 SGHTA and CDR2 FQGNSA. This CDR3 has 14 residues. V was clipped by 6 bases and J by 5 bases, with 14 bases between them.

The genes are TRBV7-2 and TRBJ1-5; D not certain. Trimming shortened V by 1 base and J by 6 bases, and 4 bases separated the two germline ends. CDR1 is SGHTA and CDR2 is FQGNSA in the germline V gene. The CDR3 totals 12 residues. This CDR3 reads CASSLEVQPQHF. Written as DNA, the CDR3 is TGTGCCAGCAGCTTAGAGGTTCAGCCCCAGCATTTT.

The rearrangement uses TRBV7-9 and TRBJ1-2; perhaps TRBD1 as D (5 bases). Trimming took 5 bases from V and 3 from J, leaving 7 bases between them. The CDR3 spans 12 residues. In germline, CDR1 is SEHNR, CDR2 FQNEAQ (reference sequence). In DNA, the CDR3 is TGTGCCAGCAGCACACAGGACTATGGCTACACCTTC. Translated, it gives CASSTQDYGYTF.

J is TRBJ2-7 and V is TRBV19; D tentatively fits TRBD1 or TRBD2 (5 bases each). V dropped 1 base and J dropped 3 bases, with 13 bases sitting between them. From germline, CDR1 is LNHDA and CDR2 SQIVND (reference sequence). CDR3 length equals 15 residues. CDR3 in DNA: TGTGCCAGTAGTATAGTACAGGACGGGAACTACGAGCAGTACTTC. Encoded protein: CASSIVQDGNYEQYF.

The rearrangement joins TRBV7-8 to TRBJ1-5, with D perhaps matching TRBD1 (5 bases). CDR3 size: 17 residues. Germline loops: CDR1 SGHVS, CDR2 FQNEAQ. V shed 5 bases and J shed 0 bases, with 17 bases lying between them. CDR3 nucleotides: TGTGCCAGCAGCCAGGGAGGGGACTCTTATAGCAATCAGCCCCAGCATTTT. Translated, it gives CASSQGGDSYSNQPQHF.

CDR3 nucleotides: TGTGCCAGCAGCTTAGTGCCGCAGTCGAGATCTGAAGCTTTCTTT. Encoded protein: CASSLVPQSRSEAFF. This rearrangement joins TRBV7-2 to TRBJ1-1; D gene ambiguous. The CDR3 sequence is 15 residues long. The germline gives CDR1 SGHTA, CDR2 FQGNSA. V lost 1 base and J 6 bases, leaving 15 bases between the germline ends.

V usage is TRBV6-4 and J usage is TRBJ2-2; 9 bases fit TRBD2. The CDR3 spans 16 residues. Germline V lookup: CDR1 MRHNA, CDR2 SNTAGT. The J segment lost 8 bases and the V segment lost 9 bases, leaving 16 bases of the junction unmatched. CDR3 protein: CARNSLSGRHPGELFF. DNA of the CDR3: TGTGCCAGAAACTCCTTAAGCGGGAGGCATCCAGGGGAGCTGTTTTTT.

The chain carries TRBV3-1 (or the pseudogene TRBV3-2) and TRBJ1-6; 9 bases line up with TRBD1. Trimming at V came to 2 bases and at J to 9 bases, leaving 5 bases not matched to a gene. The CDR3 contains 15 residues. Germline CDR1 is LGHDT and CDR2 is YNNKEL (reference sequence). The CDR3 DNA is TGTGCCAGCAGCCAACCAGGGACAGGGACTTCACCCCTCCACTTT. This translates into CASSQPGTGTSPLHF.

The rearrangement uses TRBV19 and TRBJ2-7; D is uncertain. V was trimmed by 5 bases and J by 3 bases, leaving 5 bases between them. The CDR3 consists of 11 residues. Germline V gene sequence: CDR1 LNHDA, CDR2 SQIVND (reference sequence). The CDR3: CASSDHYEQYF. In DNA form, the CDR3 reads TGTGCCAGTAGTGACCACTACGAGCAGTACTTC.

V is TRBV25-1 and J is TRBJ2-1; the D is unclear. The V end was cut by 3 bases, the J end by 8 bases, with 14 bases between. Germline V lookup: CDR1 MGHDK, CDR2 SYGVNS. This CDR3 region has 14 residues. This chain's CDR3 is CASSEFSKNYEQFF. The CDR3, as DNA: TGTGCCAGCAGTGAGTTTAGCAAGAATTATGAGCAGTTCTTC.

The chain couples TRBV19 to TRBJ1-1; D is possibly TRBD1 (6 bases). V lost 3 bases to trimming and J lost 2 bases, with 19 bases between them. Germline values: CDR1 LNHDA, CDR2 SQIVND (reference sequence). There are 17 residues in the CDR3. This chain's CDR3 is CASSMRGDGGPNTEAFF. Written as DNA, the CDR3 is TGTGCCAGTAGTATGCGAGGGGACGGGGGGCCTAACACTGAAGCTTTCTTT.

The chain recombines TRBV28 with TRBJ2-7; D uncertain. V was trimmed by 2 bases and J by 5 bases, leaving 16 bases between them. CDR3 size: 15 residues. The germline CDR1 and CDR2 sequences are MDHEN and SYDVKM. As DNA, the CDR3 is TGTGCCAGCAGTTTACTACCCGGAATAGGGAACGAGCAGTACTTC. Its protein product is CASSLLPGIGNEQYF.

V and J are TRBV6-1 and TRBJ2-7; no definite D call. Germline loops: CDR1 MNHNS, CDR2 SASEGT. CDR3 length: 12 amino acids. With 3 bases removed from V and 4 bases from J, the gap between germline ends came to 7 bases. Written as DNA, the CDR3 is TGTGCCAGCAGTGAGCTCGTTTACGAGCAGTACTTC. Translation: CASSELVYEQYF.

The chain recombines TRBV7-2 with TRBJ1-6; a weak D match, TRBD1 (5 bases). The ends were cut back, 6 bases at V and 7 bases at J, with 10 bases in the middle. CDR1 and CDR2 (germline): SGHTA, FQGNSA. The CDR3 totals 13 residues. The CDR3 DNA follows: TGTGCCAGCAGGGGGGGGAACAATTCACCCCTCCACTTT. It encodes CASRGGNNSPLHF.

The CDR3 DNA reads TGTGCCAGCAGTTTAGCAAGGTCTTTAGGGCTGTTTTTT. It yields the protein CASSLARSLGLFF. The V call is TRBV12-3 or TRBV12-4, the J call TRBJ1-4; D call uncertain. The V end lost 0 bases, the J end lost 14 bases, and 13 bases lay between the germline ends. The CDR3 contains 13 residues.

The chain combines TRBV28 with TRBJ1-5, with a possible D match to TRBD1 (5 bases). The V and J ends lost 8 bases and 4 bases respectively, with 12 bases between them. From germline, CDR1 is MDHEN and CDR2 SYDVKM. The CDR3 sequence is 13 residues long. Here the CDR3 reads CASLAGHNQPQHF. The CDR3 bases are TGTGCCAGCTTGGCCGGACATAATCAGCCCCAGCATTTT.

The chain carries TRBV5-6 and TRBJ1-5; 8 bases fit TRBD1. Germline V gives CDR1 SGHDT, CDR2 YYEEEE. The CDR3 totals 17 residues. With 4 bases clipped from V and 7 bases from J, the junction kept 16 bases outside the gene matches. The CDR3 DNA is TGTGCCAGCAGCACGGGGGGGGCGACAGGGGTAGGGCAGCCCCAGCATTTT. This encodes CASSTGGATGVGQPQHF. The whole variable domain, remainder taken from reference TRBV5-6 and TRBJ1-5, is DAGVTQSPTHLIKTRGQQVTLRCSPKSGHDTVSWYQQALGQGPQFIFQYYEEEERQRGNFPDRFSGHQFPNYSSELNVNALLLGDSALYLCASSTGGATGVGQPQHFGDGTRLSIL.

The J gene is TRBJ1-5, the V gene TRBV15, with D hard to call. V was trimmed by 0 bases and J by 2 bases, leaving 8 bases between them. Germline CDR1 LNHNV, CDR2 YYDKDF (reference sequence). CDR3 size: 15 residues. CDR3 DNA sequence: TGTGCCACCAGCAGAGATGGTTTGGGCAATCAGCCCCAGCATTTT. This sequence encodes CATSRDGLGNQPQHF. Full variable domain (missing parts from reference TRBV15 and TRBJ1-5): DAMVIQNPRYQVTQFGKPVTLSCSQTLNHNVMYWYQQKSSQAPKLLFHYYDKDFNNEADTPDNFQSRRPNTSFCFLDIRSPGLGDTAMYLCATSRDGLGNQPQHFGDGTRLSIL.

V is TRBV10-3 and J is TRBJ2-1; TRBD2 aligns across 7 bases. This CDR3 has 14 residues. V trimming: 6 bases; J trimming: 8 bases; junction bases outside the gene matches: 10. CDR1 and CDR2 (germline): ENHRY, SYGVKD. The CDR3 DNA follows: TGTGCCATCAGGACCTCCGGGACTATGGATGAGCAGTTCTTC. This codes for CAIRTSGTMDEQFF.

The chain has TRBV15 and TRBJ2-7; 9 nucleotides agree with TRBD1. V trimming: 0 bases; J trimming: 1 base; junction bases outside the gene matches: 7. Per germline, CDR1 LNHNV and CDR2 YYDKDF (reference sequence). This CDR3 spans 17 amino acids. The CDR3 region is CATSRDFGQGQSYEQYF. The DNA for the CDR3 is TGTGCCACCAGCAGAGATTTCGGACAGGGGCAGTCCTACGAGCAGTACTTC.

Note on this clone: This CDR3 is also generated by other DNA sequences in the sample. This chain connects TRBV11-1 to TRBJ2-3, with D unresolved. The CDR3 is 13 residues long. Germline values: CDR1 SGHAT, CDR2 FQDESV (reference sequence). Trimming left V 1 base short and J 1 base short, with 3 bases between. The chain's CDR3 is CASSLGRTDTQYF. Written as DNA, the CDR3 is TGTGCCAGCAGCTTAGGTCGCACAGATACGCAGTATTTT. Based on the CDR3 plus reference TRBV11-1 and TRBJ2-3, the full variable domain is EAEVAQSPRYKITEKSQAVAFWCDPISGHATLYWYRQILGQGPELLVQFQDESVVDDSQLPKDRFSAERLKGVDSTLKIQPAELGDSAMYLCASSLGRTDTQYFGPGTRLTVL.

This rearrangement joins TRBV18 to TRBJ2-7; no firm D call. V lost 4 bases and J lost 0, with 7 bases in between. CDR1 and CDR2 (germline): KGHSH, LQKENI. The CDR3 length is 13 residues. This CDR3 is CASSLWNSYEQYF. The CDR3 DNA reads as TGTGCCAGCTCACTCTGGAACTCCTACGAGCAGTACTTC.